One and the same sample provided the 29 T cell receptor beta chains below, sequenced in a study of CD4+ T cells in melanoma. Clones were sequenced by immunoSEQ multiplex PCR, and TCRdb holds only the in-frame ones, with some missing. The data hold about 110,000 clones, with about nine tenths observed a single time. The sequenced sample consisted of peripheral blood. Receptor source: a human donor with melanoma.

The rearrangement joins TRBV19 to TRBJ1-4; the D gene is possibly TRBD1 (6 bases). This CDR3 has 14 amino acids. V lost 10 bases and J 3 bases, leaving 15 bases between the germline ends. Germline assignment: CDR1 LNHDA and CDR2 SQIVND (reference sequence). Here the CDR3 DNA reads TGTGCCACGCGCCCGGACAGATCTAATGAAAAACTGTTTTTT. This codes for CATRPDRSNEKLFF.

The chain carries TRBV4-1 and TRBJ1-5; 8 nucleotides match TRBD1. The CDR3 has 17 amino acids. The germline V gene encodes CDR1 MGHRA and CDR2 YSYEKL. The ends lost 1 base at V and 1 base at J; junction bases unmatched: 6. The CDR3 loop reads CASSQVSGGISNQPQHF. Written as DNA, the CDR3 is TGCGCCAGCAGCCAAGTCTCAGGGGGCATAAGCAATCAGCCCCAGCATTTT.

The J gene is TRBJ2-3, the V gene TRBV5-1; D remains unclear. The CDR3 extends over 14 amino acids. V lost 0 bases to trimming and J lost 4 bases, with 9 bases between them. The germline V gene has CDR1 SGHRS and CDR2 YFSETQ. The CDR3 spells CASSLEGISDTQYF. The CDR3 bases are TGCGCCAGCAGCTTGGAGGGAATTTCAGATACGCAGTATTTT.

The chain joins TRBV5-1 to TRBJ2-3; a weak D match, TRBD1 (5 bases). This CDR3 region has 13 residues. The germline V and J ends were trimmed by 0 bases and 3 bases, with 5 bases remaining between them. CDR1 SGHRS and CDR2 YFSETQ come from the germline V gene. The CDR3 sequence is CASSLEGTDTQYF. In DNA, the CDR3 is TGCGCCAGCAGCTTGGAGGGGACAGATACGCAGTATTTT. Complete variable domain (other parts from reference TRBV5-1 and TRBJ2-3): KAGVTQTPRYLIKTRGQQVTLSCSPISGHRSVSWYQQTPGQGLQFLFEYFSETQRNKGNFPGRFSGRQFSNSRSEMNVSTLELGDSALYLCASSLEGTDTQYFGPGTRLTVL.

The CDR3 sequence is CASSFGDRVEKLFF. The CDR3 DNA reads as TGTGCCAGCAGCTTCGGGGACAGGGTTGAAAAACTGTTTTTT. The V gene is TRBV7-9, the J gene TRBJ1-4; the match to TRBD1 covers 9 bases. The germline V gene encodes CDR1 SEHNR and CDR2 FQNEAQ (reference sequence). V shed 3 bases and J 7 bases; nucleotides not matched to a gene: 3. The CDR3 covers 14 residues.

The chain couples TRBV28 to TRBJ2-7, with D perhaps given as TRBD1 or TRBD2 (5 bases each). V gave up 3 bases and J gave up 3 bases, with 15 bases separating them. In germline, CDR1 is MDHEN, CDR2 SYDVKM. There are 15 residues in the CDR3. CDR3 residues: CASSLLAGAGYEQYF. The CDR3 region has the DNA TGTGCCAGCAGTTTGTTAGCCGGGGCAGGCTACGAGCAGTACTTC.

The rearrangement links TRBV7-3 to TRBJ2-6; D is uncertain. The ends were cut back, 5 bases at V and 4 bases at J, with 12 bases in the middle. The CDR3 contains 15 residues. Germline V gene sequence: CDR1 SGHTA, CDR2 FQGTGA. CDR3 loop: CASSLQATGANVLTF. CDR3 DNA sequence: TGTGCCAGCAGCCTTCAGGCTACCGGGGCCAACGTCCTGACTTTC.

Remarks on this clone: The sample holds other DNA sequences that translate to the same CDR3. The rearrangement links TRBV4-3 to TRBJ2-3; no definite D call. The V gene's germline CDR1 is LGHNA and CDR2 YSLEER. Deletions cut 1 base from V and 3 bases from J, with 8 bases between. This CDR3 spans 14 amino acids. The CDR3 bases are TGCGCCAGCAGCCAAGGGGGTAGTACAGATACGCAGTATTTT. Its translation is CASSQGGSTDTQYF.

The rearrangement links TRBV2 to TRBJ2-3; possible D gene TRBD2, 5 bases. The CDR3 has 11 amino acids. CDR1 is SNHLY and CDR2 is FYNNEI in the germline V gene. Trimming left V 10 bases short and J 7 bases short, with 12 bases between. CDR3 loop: CATRTDNTQYF. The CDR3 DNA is TGTGCCACCCGGACTGACAATACGCAGTATTTT. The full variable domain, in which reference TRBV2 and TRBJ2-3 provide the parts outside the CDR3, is EPEVTQTPSHQVTQMGQEVILRCVPISNHLYFYWYRQILGQKVEFLVSFYNNEISEKSEIFDDQFSVERPDGSNFTLKIRSTKLEDSAMYFCATRTDNTQYFGPGTRLTVL.

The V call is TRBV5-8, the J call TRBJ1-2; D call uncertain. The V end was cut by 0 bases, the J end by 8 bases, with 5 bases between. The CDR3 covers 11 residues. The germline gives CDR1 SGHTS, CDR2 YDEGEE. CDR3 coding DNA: TGTGCCAGCAGCTTGGCCGGAGGCTACACCTTC. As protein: CASSLAGGYTF.

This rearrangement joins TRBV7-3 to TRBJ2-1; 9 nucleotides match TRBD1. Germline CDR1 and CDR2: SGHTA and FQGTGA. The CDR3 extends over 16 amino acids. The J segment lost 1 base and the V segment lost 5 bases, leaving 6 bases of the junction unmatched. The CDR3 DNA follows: TGTGCCAGCAGCCCCCGGACAGGGGCTTCCTACAATGAGCAGTTCTTC. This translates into CASSPRTGASYNEQFF.

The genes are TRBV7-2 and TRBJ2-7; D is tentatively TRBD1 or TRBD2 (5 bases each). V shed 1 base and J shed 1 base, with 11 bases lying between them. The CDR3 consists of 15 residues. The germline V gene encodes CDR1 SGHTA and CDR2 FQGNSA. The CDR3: CASSLGGTYSYEQYF. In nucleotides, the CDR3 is TGTGCCAGCAGCTTAGGAGGGACCTATTCCTACGAGCAGTACTTC.

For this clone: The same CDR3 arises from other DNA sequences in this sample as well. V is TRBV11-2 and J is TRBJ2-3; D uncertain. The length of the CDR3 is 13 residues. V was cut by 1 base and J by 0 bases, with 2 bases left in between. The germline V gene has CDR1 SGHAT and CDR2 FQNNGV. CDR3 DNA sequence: TGTGCCAGCAGCTTAGGTAGCACAGATACGCAGTATTTT. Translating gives CASSLGSTDTQYF. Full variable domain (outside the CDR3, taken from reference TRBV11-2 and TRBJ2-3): EAGVAQSPRYKIIEKRQSVAFWCNPISGHATLYWYQQILGQGPKLLIQFQNNGVVDDSQLPKDRFSAERLKGVDSTLKIQPAKLEDSAVYLCASSLGSTDTQYFGPGTRLTVL.

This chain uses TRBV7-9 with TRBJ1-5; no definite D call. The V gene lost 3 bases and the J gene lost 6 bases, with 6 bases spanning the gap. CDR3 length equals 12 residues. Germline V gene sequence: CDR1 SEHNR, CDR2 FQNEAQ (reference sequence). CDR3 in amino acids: CASSFGIQPQHF. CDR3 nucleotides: TGTGCCAGCAGCTTTGGTATTCAGCCCCAGCATTTT. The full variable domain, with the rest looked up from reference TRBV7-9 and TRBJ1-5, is DTGVSQNPRHKITKRGQNVTFRCDPISEHNRLYWYRQTLGQGPEFLTYFQNEAQLEKSRLLSDRFSAERPKGSFSTLEIQRTEQGDSAMYLCASSFGIQPQHFGDGTRLSIL.

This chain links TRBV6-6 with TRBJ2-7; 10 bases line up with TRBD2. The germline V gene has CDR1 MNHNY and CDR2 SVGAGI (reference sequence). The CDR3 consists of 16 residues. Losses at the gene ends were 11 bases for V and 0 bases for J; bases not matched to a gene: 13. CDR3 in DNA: TGTGCCCCCCGGACTAGCGGAGATATAATCTCCTACGAGCAGTACTTC. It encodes CAPRTSGDIISYEQYF.

DNA of the CDR3: TGCAGCGTTCGGACGTACCACAATGAGCAGTTCTTC. Translation: CSVRTYHNEQFF. The J gene is TRBJ2-1, the V gene TRBV29-1; D unclear. V lost 5 bases and J lost 5, with 10 bases in between. This CDR3 has 12 residues. Germline-derived CDR1 and CDR2 are SQVTM and ANQGSEA.

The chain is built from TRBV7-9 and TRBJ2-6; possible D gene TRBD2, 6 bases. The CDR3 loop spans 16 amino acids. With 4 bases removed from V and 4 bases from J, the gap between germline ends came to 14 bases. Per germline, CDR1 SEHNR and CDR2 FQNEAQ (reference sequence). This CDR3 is CASSWGEESGANVLTF. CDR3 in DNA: TGTGCCAGCAGCTGGGGGGAGGAGTCCGGGGCCAACGTCCTGACTTTC. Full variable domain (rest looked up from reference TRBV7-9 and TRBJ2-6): DTGVSQNPRHKITKRGQNVTFRCDPISEHNRLYWYRQTLGQGPEFLTYFQNEAQLEKSRLLSDRFSAERPKGSFSTLEIQRTEQGDSAMYLCASSWGEESGANVLTFGAGSRLTVL.

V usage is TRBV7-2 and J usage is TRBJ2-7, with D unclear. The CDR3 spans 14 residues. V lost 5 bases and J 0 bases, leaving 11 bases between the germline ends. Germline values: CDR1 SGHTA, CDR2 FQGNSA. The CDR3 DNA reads TGTGCCAGCAGCCTAACCGGGCTCTCCTACGAGCAGTACTTC. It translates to CASSLTGLSYEQYF.

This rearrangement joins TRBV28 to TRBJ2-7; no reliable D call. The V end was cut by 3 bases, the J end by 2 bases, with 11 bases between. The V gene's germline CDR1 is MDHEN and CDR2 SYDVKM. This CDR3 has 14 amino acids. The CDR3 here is CASSLPTDPYEQYF. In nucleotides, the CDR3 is TGTGCCAGCAGTTTGCCGACGGACCCCTACGAGCAGTACTTC.

The CDR3 protein is CASRFPQGRQETQYF. CDR3 DNA: TGTGCCAGCAGGTTCCCACAGGGCCGTCAAGAGACCCAGTACTTC. The V and J genes are TRBV5-4 and TRBJ2-5; D is perhaps TRBD1 (6 bases). The CDR3 runs 15 residues. The germline gives CDR1 SGHNT, CDR2 YYREEE (reference sequence). V was clipped by 5 bases and J by 2 bases, with 16 bases between them.

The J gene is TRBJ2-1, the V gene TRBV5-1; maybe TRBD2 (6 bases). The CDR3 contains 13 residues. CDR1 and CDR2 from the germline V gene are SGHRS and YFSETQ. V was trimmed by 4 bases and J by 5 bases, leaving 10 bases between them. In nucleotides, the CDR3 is TGCGCCAGCAGCGCTAGCGTTGACAATGAGCAGTTCTTC. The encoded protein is CASSASVDNEQFF.

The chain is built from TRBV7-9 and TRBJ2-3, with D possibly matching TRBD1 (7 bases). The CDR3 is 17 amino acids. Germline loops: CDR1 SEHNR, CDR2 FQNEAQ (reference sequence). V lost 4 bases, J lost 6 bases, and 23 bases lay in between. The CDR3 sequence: CASSSSGSFGGGDTQYF. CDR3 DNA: TGTGCCAGCAGCTCCTCGGGCTCGTTTGGAGGGGGCGATACGCAGTATTTT.

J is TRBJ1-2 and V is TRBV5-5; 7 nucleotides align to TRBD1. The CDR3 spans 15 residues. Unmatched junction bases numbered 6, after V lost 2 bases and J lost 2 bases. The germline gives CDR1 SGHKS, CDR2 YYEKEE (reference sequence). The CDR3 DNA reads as TGTGCCAGCAGCTTAACAGGGGATCCCAACTATGGCTACACCTTC. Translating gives CASSLTGDPNYGYTF.

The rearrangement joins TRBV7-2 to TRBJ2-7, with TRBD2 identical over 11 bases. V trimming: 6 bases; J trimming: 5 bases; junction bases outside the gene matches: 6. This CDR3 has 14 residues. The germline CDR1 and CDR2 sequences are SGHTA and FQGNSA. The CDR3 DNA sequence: TGTGCCAGCAGTCCACTAGCGGGAGAGGACGAGCAGTACTTC. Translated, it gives CASSPLAGEDEQYF.

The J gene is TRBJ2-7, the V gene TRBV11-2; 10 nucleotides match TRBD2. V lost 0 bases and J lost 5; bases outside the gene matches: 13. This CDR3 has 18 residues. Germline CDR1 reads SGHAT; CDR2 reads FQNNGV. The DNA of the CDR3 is TGTGCCAGCAGCTTAGAGGCTGCTAGCGGGAGATCGGGCGACGAGCAGTACTTC. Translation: CASSLEAASGRSGDEQYF.

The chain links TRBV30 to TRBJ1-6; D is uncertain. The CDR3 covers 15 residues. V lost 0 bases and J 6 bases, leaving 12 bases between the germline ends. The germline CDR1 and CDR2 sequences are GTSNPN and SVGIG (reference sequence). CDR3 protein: CAWSVGGVGNSPLHF. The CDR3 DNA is TGTGCCTGGAGTGTAGGCGGGGTGGGTAATTCACCCCTCCACTTT. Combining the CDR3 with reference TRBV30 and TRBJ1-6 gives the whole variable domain SQTIHQWPATLVQPVGSPLSLECTVEGTSNPNLYWYRQAAGRGLQLLFYSVGIGQISSEVPQNLSASRPQDRQFILSSKKLLLSDSGFYLCAWSVGGVGNSPLHFGNGTRLTVT.

CDR3 sequence (DNA): TGCACCAGCAGCCAAGAAGGGACAAGCACAGATACGCAGTATTTT. This sequence encodes CTSSQEGTSTDTQYF. This chain joins TRBV1 and TRBJ2-3; TRBD1 was called by the table and not checked on the DNA. TRBV1 is a documented pseudogene. This CDR3 has 15 amino acids.

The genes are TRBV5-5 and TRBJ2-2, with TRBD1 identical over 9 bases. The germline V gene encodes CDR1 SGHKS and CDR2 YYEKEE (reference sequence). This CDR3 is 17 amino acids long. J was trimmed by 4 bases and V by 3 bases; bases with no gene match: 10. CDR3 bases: TGTGCCAGCAGCTCGGGACAGGGTGAATTGAGCACCGGGGAGCTGTTTTTT. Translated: CASSSGQGELSTGELFF.

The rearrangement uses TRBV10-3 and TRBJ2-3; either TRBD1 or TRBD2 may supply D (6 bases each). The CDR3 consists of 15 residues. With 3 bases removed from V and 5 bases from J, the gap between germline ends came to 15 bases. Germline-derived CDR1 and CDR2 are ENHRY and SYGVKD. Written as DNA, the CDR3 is TGTGCCATCAGTGATGGGGGGCAGTCCGGAGATACGCAGTATTTT. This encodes CAISDGGQSGDTQYF.